The clone carrying this T cell receptor beta chain was picked up many times. The data are from a study of T cells in Graves' hyperthyroidism and ophthalmopathy. Study details: Peripheral blood was acquired at first diagnosis, ahead of any therapy whatsoever.

The investigators amplified TCR beta CDR3 regions from RNA transcripts. The primer set for the first-round RT-PCR of the TCR CDR3 was HTBI. MiXCR, applied by TCRdb to the multiplex PCR reads, yields one record per CDR3 protein. The repertoire has fewer than 250,000 distinct CDR3 sequences, about 16% of them found once; the top ten carry about 29%. The V gene's germline CDR1 is MDHEN and CDR2 SYDVKM. The J segment lost 5 bases and the V segment lost 3 bases, leaving 7 bases of the junction unmatched. This CDR3 is built from 16 residues. Clinical symptoms, serum thyroxine, TRAb, thyroid ultrasound and orbital computed tomography informed diagnoses. From approximately 9.5 ml of fresh peripheral blood, PBMCs were isolated.

The sample consisted of blood. This TCR came from a woman between 18 and 29 years old with Graves' ophthalmopathy. The chain has TRBV28 and TRBJ2-1, with TRBD2 identical over 10 bases. CDR3 loop: CASSFLAGVGDNEQFF. Written as DNA, the CDR3 is TGTGCCAGCAGTTTTCTAGCGGGGGTTGGTGACAATGAGCAGTTCTTC.